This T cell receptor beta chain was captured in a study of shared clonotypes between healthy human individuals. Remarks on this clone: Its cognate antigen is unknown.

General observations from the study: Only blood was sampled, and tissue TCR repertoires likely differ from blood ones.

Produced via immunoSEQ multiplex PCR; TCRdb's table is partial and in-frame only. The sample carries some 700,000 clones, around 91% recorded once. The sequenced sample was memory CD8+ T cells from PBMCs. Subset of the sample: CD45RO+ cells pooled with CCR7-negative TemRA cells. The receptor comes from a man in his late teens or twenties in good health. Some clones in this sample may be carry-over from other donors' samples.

The CDR3 DNA reads TGTGCCAGCAGTTTAGTGGGGGCAGGGGAGACCCAGTACTTC. Amino acids: CASSLVGAGETQYF. The rearrangement uses TRBV28 and TRBJ2-5, with D perhaps TRBD1 (6 bases). Germline V gives CDR1 MDHEN, CDR2 SYDVKM. The CDR3 runs to 14 residues. V was clipped by 2 bases and J by 5 bases, with 12 bases between them.